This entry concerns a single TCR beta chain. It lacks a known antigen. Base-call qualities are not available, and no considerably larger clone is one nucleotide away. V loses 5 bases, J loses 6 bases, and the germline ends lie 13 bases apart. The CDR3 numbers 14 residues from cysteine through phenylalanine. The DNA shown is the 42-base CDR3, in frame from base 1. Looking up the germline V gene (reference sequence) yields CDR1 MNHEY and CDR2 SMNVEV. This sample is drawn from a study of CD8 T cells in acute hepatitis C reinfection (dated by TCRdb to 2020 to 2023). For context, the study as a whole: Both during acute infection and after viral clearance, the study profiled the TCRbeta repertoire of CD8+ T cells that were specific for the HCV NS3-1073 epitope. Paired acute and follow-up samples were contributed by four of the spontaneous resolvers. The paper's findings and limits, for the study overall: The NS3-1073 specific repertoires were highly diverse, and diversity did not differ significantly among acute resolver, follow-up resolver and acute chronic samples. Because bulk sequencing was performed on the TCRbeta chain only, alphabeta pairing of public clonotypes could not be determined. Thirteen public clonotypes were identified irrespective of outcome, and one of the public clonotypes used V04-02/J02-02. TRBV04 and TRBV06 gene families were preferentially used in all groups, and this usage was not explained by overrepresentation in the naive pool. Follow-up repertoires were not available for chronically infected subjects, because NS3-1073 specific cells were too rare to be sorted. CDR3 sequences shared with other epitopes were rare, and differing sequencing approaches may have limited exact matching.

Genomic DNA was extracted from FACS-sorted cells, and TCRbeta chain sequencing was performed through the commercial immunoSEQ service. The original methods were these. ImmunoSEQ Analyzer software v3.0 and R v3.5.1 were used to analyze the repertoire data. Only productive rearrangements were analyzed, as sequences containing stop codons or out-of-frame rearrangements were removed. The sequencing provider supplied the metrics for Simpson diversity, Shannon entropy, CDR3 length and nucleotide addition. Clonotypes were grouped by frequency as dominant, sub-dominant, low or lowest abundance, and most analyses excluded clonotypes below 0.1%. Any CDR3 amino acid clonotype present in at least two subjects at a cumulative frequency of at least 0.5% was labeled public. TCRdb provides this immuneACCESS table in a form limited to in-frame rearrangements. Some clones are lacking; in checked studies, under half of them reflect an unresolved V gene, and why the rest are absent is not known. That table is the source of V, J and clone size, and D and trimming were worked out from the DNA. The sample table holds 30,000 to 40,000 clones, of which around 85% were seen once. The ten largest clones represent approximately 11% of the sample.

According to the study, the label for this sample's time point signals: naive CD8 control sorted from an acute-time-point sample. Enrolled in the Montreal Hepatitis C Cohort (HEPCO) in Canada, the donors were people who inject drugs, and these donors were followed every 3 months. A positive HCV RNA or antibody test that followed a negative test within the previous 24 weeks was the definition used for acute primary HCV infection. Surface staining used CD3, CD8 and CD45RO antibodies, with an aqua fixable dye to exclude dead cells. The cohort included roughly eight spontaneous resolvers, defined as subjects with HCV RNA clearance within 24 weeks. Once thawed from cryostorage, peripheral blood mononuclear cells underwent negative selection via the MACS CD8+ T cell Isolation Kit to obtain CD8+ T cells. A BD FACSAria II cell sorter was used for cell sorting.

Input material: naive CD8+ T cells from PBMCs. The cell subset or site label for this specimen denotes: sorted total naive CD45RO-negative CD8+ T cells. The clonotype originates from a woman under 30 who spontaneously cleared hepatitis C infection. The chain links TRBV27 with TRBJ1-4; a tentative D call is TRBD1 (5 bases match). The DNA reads TGTGCCAGCAGTCCTCCAGGGATGCATGAAAAACTGTTTTTT. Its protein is CASSPPGMHEKLFF.